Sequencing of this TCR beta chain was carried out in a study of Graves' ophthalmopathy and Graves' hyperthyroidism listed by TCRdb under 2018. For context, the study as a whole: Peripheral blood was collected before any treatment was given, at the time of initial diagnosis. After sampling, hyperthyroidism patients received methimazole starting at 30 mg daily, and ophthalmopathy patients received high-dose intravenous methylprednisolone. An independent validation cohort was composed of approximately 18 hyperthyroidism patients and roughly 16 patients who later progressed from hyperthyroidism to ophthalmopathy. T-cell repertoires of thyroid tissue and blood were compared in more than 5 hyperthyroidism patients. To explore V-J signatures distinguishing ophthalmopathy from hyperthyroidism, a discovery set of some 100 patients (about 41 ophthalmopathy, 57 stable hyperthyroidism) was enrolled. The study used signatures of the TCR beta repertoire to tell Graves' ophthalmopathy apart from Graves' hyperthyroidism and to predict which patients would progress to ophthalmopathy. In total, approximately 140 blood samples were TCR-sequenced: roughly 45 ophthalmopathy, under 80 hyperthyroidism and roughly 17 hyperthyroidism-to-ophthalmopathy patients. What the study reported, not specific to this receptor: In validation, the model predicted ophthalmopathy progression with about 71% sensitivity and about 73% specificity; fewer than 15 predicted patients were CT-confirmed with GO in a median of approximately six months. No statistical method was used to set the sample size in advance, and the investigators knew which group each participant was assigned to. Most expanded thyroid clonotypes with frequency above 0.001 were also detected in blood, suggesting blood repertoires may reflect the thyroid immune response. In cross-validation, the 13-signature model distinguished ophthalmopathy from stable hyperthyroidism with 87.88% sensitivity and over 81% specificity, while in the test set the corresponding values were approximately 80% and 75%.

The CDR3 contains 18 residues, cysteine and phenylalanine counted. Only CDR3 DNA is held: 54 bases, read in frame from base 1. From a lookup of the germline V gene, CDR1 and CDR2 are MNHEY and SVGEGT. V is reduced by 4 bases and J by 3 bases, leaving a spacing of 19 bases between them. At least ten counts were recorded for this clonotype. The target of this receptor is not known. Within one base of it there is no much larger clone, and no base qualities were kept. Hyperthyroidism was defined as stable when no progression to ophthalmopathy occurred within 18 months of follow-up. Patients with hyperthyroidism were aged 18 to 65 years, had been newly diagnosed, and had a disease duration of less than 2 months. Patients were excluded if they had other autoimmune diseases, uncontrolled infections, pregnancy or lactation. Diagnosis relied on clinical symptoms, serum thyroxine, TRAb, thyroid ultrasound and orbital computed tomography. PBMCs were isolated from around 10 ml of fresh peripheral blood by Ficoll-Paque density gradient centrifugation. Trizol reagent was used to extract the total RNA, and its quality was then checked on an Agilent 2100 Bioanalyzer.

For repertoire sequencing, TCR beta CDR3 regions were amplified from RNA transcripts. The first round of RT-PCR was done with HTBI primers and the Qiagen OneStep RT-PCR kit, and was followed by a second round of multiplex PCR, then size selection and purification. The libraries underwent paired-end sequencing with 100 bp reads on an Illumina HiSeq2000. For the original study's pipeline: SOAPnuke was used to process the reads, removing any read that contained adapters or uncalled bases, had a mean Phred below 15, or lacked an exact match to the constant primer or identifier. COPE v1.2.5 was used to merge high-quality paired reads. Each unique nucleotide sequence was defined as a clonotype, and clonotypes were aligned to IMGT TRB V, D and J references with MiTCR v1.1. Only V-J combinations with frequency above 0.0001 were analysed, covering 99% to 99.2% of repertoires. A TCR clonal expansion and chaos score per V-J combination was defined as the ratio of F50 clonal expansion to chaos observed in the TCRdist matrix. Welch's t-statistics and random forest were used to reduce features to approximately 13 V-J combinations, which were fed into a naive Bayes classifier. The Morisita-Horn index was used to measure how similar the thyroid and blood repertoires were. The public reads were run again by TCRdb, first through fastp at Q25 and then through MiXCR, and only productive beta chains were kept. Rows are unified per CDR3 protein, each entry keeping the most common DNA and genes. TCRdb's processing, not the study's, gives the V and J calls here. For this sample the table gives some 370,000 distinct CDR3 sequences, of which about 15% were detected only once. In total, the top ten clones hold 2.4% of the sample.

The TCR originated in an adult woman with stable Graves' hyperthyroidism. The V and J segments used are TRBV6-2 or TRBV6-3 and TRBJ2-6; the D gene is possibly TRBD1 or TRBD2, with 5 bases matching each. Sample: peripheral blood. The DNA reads TGTGCCAGCAGTTTGGACAATTACTCTGGAGGTGGGGCCAACGTCCTGACTTTC. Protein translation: CASSLDNYSGGGANVLTF.